This TCR beta chain is drawn from a study of T cells in localized non-small cell lung cancer. General observations from the study: Detection in adjacent lung was observed for a median around 59 of the top 100 tumor clones. Multi-region tumor sequencing was not done, so intratumor heterogeneity could not be excluded. A higher density of T cells in blood coincided with extended overall survival.

The protocol was immunoSEQ multiplex PCR, while the TCRdb copy is restricted to in-frame clones and leaves out a portion. Of tens of thousands of clones in the sample, about 84% were seen once. In the case of this clone: Its antigen is still unknown.

Germline CDR1 SGHKS, CDR2 YYEKEE (reference sequence). Trimming removed 1 base at V and 9 bases at J, with 8 bases between. This CDR3 has 12 amino acids. The receptor was derived from a female donor of 60 years or more with stage I lung adenocarcinoma. Sequences were derived from peripheral blood, sampled before any cancer treatment. The V call is TRBV5-5, the J call TRBJ2-1; D may be TRBD2 (5 bases). CDR3 sequence (DNA): TGTGCCAGCAGCTTGATAGCGAGTGAGCAGTTCTTC. This gives the protein CASSLIASEQFF.